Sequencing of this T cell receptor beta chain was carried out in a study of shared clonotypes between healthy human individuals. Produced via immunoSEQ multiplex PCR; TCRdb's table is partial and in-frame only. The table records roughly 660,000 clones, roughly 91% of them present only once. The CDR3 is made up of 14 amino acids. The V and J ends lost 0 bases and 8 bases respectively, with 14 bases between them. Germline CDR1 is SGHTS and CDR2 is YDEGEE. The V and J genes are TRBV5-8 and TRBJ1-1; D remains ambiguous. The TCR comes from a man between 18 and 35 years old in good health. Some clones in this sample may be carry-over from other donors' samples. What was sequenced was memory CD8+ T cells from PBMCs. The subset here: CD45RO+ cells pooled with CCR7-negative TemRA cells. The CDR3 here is CASSLGASSLEAFF. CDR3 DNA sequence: TGTGCCAGCAGCTTGGGAGCCAGCAGCCTAGAAGCTTTCTTT.